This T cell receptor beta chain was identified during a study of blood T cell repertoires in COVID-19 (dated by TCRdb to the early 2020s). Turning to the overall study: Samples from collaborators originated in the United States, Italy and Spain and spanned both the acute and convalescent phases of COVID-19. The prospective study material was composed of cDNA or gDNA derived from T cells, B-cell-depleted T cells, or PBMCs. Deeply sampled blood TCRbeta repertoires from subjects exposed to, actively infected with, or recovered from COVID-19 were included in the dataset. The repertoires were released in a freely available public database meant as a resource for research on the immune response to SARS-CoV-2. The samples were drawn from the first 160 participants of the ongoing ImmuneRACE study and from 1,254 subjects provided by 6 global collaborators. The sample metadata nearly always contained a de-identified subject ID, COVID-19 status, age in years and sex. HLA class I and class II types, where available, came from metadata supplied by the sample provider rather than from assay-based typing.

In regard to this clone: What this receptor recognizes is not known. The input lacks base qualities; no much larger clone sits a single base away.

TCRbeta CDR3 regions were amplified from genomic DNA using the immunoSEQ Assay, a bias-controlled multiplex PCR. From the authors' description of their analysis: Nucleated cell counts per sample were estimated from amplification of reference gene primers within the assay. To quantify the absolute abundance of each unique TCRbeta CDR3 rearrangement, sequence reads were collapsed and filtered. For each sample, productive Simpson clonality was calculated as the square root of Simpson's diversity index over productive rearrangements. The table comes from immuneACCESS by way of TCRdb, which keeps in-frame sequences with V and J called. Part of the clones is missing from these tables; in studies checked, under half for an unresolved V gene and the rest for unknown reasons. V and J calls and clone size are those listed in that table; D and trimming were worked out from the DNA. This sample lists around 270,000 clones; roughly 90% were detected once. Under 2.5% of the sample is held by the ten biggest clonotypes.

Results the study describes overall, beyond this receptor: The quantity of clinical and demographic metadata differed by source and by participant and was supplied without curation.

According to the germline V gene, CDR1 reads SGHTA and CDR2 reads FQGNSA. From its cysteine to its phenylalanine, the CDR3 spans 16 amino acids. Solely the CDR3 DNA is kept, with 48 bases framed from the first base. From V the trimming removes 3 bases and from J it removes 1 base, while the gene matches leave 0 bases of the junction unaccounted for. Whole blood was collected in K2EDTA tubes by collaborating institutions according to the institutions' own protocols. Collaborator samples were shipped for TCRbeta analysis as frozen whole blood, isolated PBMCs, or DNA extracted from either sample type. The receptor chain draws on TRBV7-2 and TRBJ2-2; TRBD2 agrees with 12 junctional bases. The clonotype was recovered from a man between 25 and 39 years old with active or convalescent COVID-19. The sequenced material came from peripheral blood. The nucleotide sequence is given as TGTGCCAGCAGCTTGACTAGCGGGGGGAACACCGGGGAGCTGTTTTTT. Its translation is CASSLTSGGNTGELFF. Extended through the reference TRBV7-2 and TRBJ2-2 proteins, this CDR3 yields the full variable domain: GAGVSQSPSNKVTEKGKDVELRCDPISGHTALYWYRQSLGQGLEFLIYFQGNSAPDKSGLPSDRFSAERTGGSVSTLTIQRTQQEDSAVYLCASSLTSGGNTGELFFGEGSRLTVL.